The clone carrying this TCR beta chain showed up just a few times. Its antigen is not identified. The data were obtained in a study of T cells after yellow fever vaccination. Whole-study results and caveats: Relatively few clonotypes were ones that appeared in both CD4 and CD8 compartments. Subsequent booster samples again held most clones from primary vaccination (96% CD4, roughly 88% CD8). Weaker in magnitude, the secondary response showed a faster peak on day 5 versus 15.

Per germline, CDR1 LGHNA and CDR2 YSLEER. The CDR3 contains 12 residues. V lost 1 base, J lost 11 bases, and 9 bases lay in between. The study made its TCR cDNA through 5'RACE template switching. That step introduced a universal primer site along with UMIs. TCRdb itself ran the 5' RACE reads through MiXCR, one entry per CDR3 protein. The table lists hundreds of thousands of distinct CDR3 sequences, around 13% of them singletons. J is TRBJ2-1 and V is TRBV4-3; no definite D call. This receptor was identified in a man aged 18-30 years who received the YFV17D yellow fever vaccine. The sequencing here drew on CD4+ T cells sorted from PBMCs, taken 15 days after the yellow fever booster vaccination. Here the CDR3 reads CASSQVRSKQFF. The CDR3 DNA follows: TGCGCCAGCAGCCAAGTGCGGAGTAAGCAGTTCTTC.